The 27 T cell receptor beta chains below were found in one sample sequenced in a study of cytomegalovirus exposure and HLA in healthy donors. It was with 60 Vbeta and 13 Jbeta primers that the PCR ran. Sequenced by immunoSEQ multiplex PCR; TCRdb stores in-frame clones only, minus some. The table records about 200,000 clones, around three quarters of them present only once. Material: PBMCs. The receptor source for this set is a middle-aged man in good health and CMV-seronegative.

This clone was seen only a few times. The chain couples TRBV5-1 to TRBJ1-4; D is perhaps TRBD1 (6 bases). Looked up from germline, CDR1 is SGHRS and CDR2 is YFSETQ. Deletions cut 4 bases from V and 5 bases from J, with 15 bases between. This CDR3 has 15 amino acids. CDR3 in amino acids: CASSLIGGPNEKLFF. The CDR3 DNA follows: TGCGCCAGCAGCCTAATAGGGGGACCGAATGAAAAACTGTTTTTT.

This clone was seen once. The chain employs TRBV4-2 and TRBJ2-7; D perhaps matches TRBD2 (7 bases). With 3 bases removed from V and 7 bases from J, the gap between germline ends came to 19 bases. The CDR3 is made up of 15 amino acids. Germline V gene lookup returns CDR1 LGHNA and CDR2 YNFKEQ. Here the CDR3 reads CASSHRRGGDEEQYF. The CDR3 DNA is TGTGCCAGCAGCCACCGAAGGGGGGGGGATGAAGAGCAGTACTTC.

This chain's CDR3 is CASSPQGLLSGANVLTF. Here the CDR3 DNA reads TGTGCCAGCTCACCTCAGGGGCTGCTCTCTGGGGCCAACGTCCTGACTTTC. The gene calls are TRBV18 and TRBJ2-6, with D perhaps TRBD1 (6 bases). The V gene lost 3 bases and the J gene lost 0 bases, with 12 bases spanning the gap. This CDR3 contains 17 residues. Germline CDR1 and CDR2: KGHSH and LQKENI.

A word on this clone: This CDR3 is also generated by other DNA sequences in the sample. V is TRBV11-2 and J is TRBJ2-5; D gene ambiguous. Per the germline V gene, CDR1 is SGHAT and CDR2 is FQNNGV. V was trimmed by 3 bases and J by 5 bases, leaving 7 bases between them. The CDR3 is made up of 12 amino acids. CDR3 DNA sequence: TGTGCCAGCAGCTTTACCCGGGAGACCCAGTACTTC. Amino acids: CASSFTRETQYF.

The chain is built from TRBV28 and TRBJ1-2, with TRBD1 matching over 11 bases. The CDR3 consists of 15 residues. The germline V gene encodes CDR1 MDHEN and CDR2 SYDVKM. Trimming removed 5 bases from V and 7 bases from J; junction bases left unmatched: 9. This chain's CDR3 is CASSTQGQGATGYTF. CDR3 nucleotides: TGTGCCAGCAGTACCCAAGGACAGGGGGCAACTGGCTACACCTTC.

V usage is TRBV6-1 and J usage is TRBJ2-7, with D unresolved. The germline V gene encodes CDR1 MNHNS and CDR2 SASEGT. The CDR3 runs to 14 residues. V shed 6 bases and J shed 1 base, with 13 bases lying between them. The CDR3 region is CASSSFGRSYEQYF. CDR3 nucleotide sequence: TGTGCCAGCAGCTCCTTTGGCAGGTCCTACGAGCAGTACTTC.

The chain is built from TRBV9 and TRBJ1-2; TRBD1 might be the D (5 bases). Trimming took 5 bases from V and 3 from J, leaving 14 bases between them. Per the germline V gene, CDR1 is SGDLS and CDR2 is YYNGEE. This CDR3 has 14 residues. CDR3 loop: CASRRGDFDYGYTF. The CDR3 nucleotides are TGTGCCAGCAGGCGGGGGGACTTTGACTATGGCTACACCTTC.

J is TRBJ2-7 and V is TRBV5-1; 7 bases agree with TRBD2. Germline V gene lookup returns CDR1 SGHRS and CDR2 YFSETQ. The CDR3 is made up of 13 amino acids. The junction had 5 bases not matched to a gene; V was cut back by 7 bases and J by 1 base. The CDR3, as DNA: TGCGCCAGCCCCCAGGGAGGGTCCTACGAGCAGTACTTC. This codes for CASPQGGSYEQYF.

The V call is TRBV7-9, the J call TRBJ1-4, with TRBD1 identical over 8 bases. CDR3 length: 15 residues. The J segment lost 8 bases and the V segment lost 2 bases, leaving 7 bases of the junction unmatched. Germline assignment: CDR1 SEHNR and CDR2 FQNEAQ (reference sequence). The CDR3 DNA follows: TGTGCCAGCAGCTTACAGACAGGGGTAGGGGAAAAACTGTTTTTT. This sequence encodes CASSLQTGVGEKLFF.

This clone was seen a single time. The CDR3, as DNA: TGCGCCAGCAGCGAGGGCCACTACGAGCAGTACTTC. Translation: CASSEGHYEQYF. V is TRBV5-1 and J is TRBJ2-5, with D tentatively TRBD2 (5 bases). TRBJ2-7 matches the DNA end more closely, so the J call is doubtful. The CDR3 extends over 12 amino acids. Germline assignment: CDR1 SGHRS and CDR2 YFSETQ.

The sample holds one count of this clone. The chain combines TRBV14 with TRBJ2-7, with 10 nucleotides matching TRBD1. In germline, CDR1 is SGHDN, CDR2 FVKESK. The CDR3 runs 15 residues. V was clipped by 3 bases and J by 2 bases; unmatched bases: 4. DNA for the CDR3: TGTGCCAGCAGCCACGGACAGGGGGTCCCCTACGAGCAGTACTTC. Translated: CASSHGQGVPYEQYF.

V gene TRBV4-2 combines with J gene TRBJ2-4; D call uncertain. V was pared by 3 bases and J by 0 bases, with 9 bases between. Germline CDR1 is LGHNA and CDR2 is YNFKEQ. The CDR3 is 15 amino acids. CDR3 region: CASSQSLVAKNIQYF. The CDR3 DNA reads as TGTGCCAGCAGCCAGTCCTTAGTAGCCAAAAACATTCAGTACTTC.

The count of this clone is one. The rearrangement links TRBV9 to TRBJ2-2; the D gene is possibly TRBD1 (5 bases). Trimming removed 4 bases at V and 6 bases at J, with 10 bases between. Per germline, CDR1 SGDLS and CDR2 YYNGEE. The CDR3 length is 13 residues. In DNA form, the CDR3 reads TGTGCCAGCAGCCAGGGTTTCCCCGGGGAGCTGTTTTTT. This sequence encodes CASSQGFPGELFF. The full variable domain, with the rest looked up from reference TRBV9 and TRBJ2-2, is DSGVTQTPKHLITATGQRVTLRCSPRSGDLSVYWYQQSLDQGLQFLIQYYNGEERAKGNILERFSAQQFPDLHSELNLSSLELGDSALYFCASSQGFPGELFFGEGSRLTVL.

The chain uses TRBV7-2 and TRBJ2-1; TRBD2 matches at 9 bases. The ends lost 4 bases at V and 7 bases at J; junction bases unmatched: 11. This CDR3 is built from 16 residues. Germline lookup yields CDR1 SGHTA and CDR2 FQGNSA. The CDR3 DNA is TGTGCCAGCAGCTATTCCGGAACTAGCGGGTTGAATGAGCAGTTCTTC. Translation: CASSYSGTSGLNEQFF.

The genes are TRBV5-1 and TRBJ2-1, with D perhaps matching TRBD2 (6 bases). Trimming removed 5 bases at V and 5 bases at J, with 8 bases between. The V gene's germline CDR1 is SGHRS and CDR2 YFSETQ. The CDR3 loop spans 12 amino acids. CDR3 protein: CASSWGDNEQFF. For the CDR3, the DNA is TGCGCCAGCAGTTGGGGGGACAATGAGCAGTTCTTC.

V gene TRBV6-5 combines with J gene TRBJ2-3; 7 bases line up with TRBD2. The CDR3 extends over 14 amino acids. Trimming removed 0 bases from V and 5 bases from J; junction bases left unmatched: 2. The V gene's germline CDR1 is MNHEY and CDR2 SVGAGI. For the CDR3, the DNA is TGTGCCAGCAGTTACTCGGGGGGGGGAGATACGCAGTATTTT. Translation gives CASSYSGGGDTQYF.

CDR3: CASSVDNRGNQPQHF. The CDR3 DNA reads as TGTGCCAGCAGCGTAGATAATAGGGGTAATCAGCCCCAGCATTTT. The chain couples TRBV9 to TRBJ1-5; D perhaps matches TRBD1 (5 bases). Germline V gene data show CDR1 as SGDLS and CDR2 as YYNGEE. CDR3 length: 15 residues. V was trimmed by 0 bases and J by 4 bases, leaving 11 bases between them.

The chain links TRBV2 to TRBJ1-1, with 7 bases identical to TRBD1. The CDR3 has 14 amino acids. The V segment lost 6 bases and the J segment 5 bases; nucleotides outside the gene matches: 9. Germline CDR1 reads SNHLY; CDR2 reads FYNNEI. CDR3 nucleotides: TGTGCCAGCAGCCGGACAGGTCCGGGGACTGAAGCTTTCTTT. Residues: CASSRTGPGTEAFF.

This chain joins TRBV6-1 and TRBJ1-5; TRBD1 matches 7 bases. Losses at the gene ends were 4 bases for V and 0 bases for J; bases not matched to a gene: 18. Germline V gene data show CDR1 as MNHNS and CDR2 as SASEGT. The CDR3 covers 20 residues. CDR3 nucleotide sequence: TGTGCCAGCAGTGCCCGACAGGGACCCTCCGATCCTTATAGCAATCAGCCCCAGCATTTT. Protein sequence: CASSARQGPSDPYSNQPQHF.

This clone was counted only a few times. The CDR3 region has the DNA TGCAGCGTTGGAGTTAATAGGAGGGAGGATACGCAGTATTTT. It codes for CSVGVNRREDTQYF. The chain joins TRBV29-1 to TRBJ2-3; D is possibly TRBD2 (6 bases). This CDR3 contains 14 residues. Germline V gene lookup returns CDR1 SQVTM and CDR2 ANQGSEA. Trimming took off 4 bases at V and 6 bases at J, with 17 bases between the two ends.

This chain connects TRBV2 to TRBJ2-1; 11 bases fit TRBD2. Germline V lookup: CDR1 SNHLY, CDR2 FYNNEI. The CDR3 sequence is 16 residues long. V dropped 4 bases and J dropped 4; count of bases not matched to a gene: 6. CDR3: CASSGGGTSGYNEQFF. CDR3 nucleotides: TGTGCCAGCAGTGGGGGGGGGACTAGCGGATACAATGAGCAGTTCTTC.

The CDR3 loop reads CATSRAGQGVNEKLFF. The CDR3 DNA reads as TGTGCCACCAGCAGGGCTGGACAGGGGGTTAATGAAAAACTGTTTTTT. The chain couples TRBV15 to TRBJ1-4; TRBD1 matches at 10 bases. The CDR3 has 16 amino acids. V was pared by 3 bases and J by 4 bases, with 5 bases of the junction left unmatched. Germline assignment: CDR1 LNHNV and CDR2 YYDKDF (reference sequence).

The V and J genes are TRBV11-1 and TRBJ2-3; 8 bases line up with TRBD2. Germline CDR1 SGHAT, CDR2 FQDESV (reference sequence). This CDR3 region has 15 residues. V lost 6 bases, J lost 1 base, and 6 bases stayed unmatched. The CDR3 region is CASRHTSGRTDTQYF. DNA of the CDR3: TGTGCCAGCAGGCATACTAGCGGCCGCACAGATACGCAGTATTTT.

This clone was picked up a small number of times. This chain connects TRBV7-9 to TRBJ2-5; 13 bases are a match to TRBD2. The CDR3 spans 15 residues. Germline CDR1 reads SEHNR; CDR2 reads FQNEAQ (reference sequence). With 4 bases clipped from V and 7 bases from J, the junction kept 6 bases outside the gene matches. CDR3 region: CASSSGTSGVRTQYF. CDR3 in DNA: TGTGCCAGCAGCTCGGGGACTAGCGGGGTAAGGACCCAGTACTTC.

The genes are TRBV10-3 and TRBJ1-5; 10 nucleotides align to TRBD1. There are 14 residues in the CDR3. The germline V gene encodes CDR1 ENHRY and CDR2 SYGVKD. V trimming: 5 bases; J trimming: 5 bases; junction bases outside the gene matches: 3. CDR3 nucleotide sequence: TGTGCCATCAGTTTGACAGGGGGCGATCAGCCCCAGCATTTT. This sequence encodes CAISLTGGDQPQHF.

The rearrangement joins TRBV6-5 to TRBJ2-1; D is perhaps TRBD2 (5 bases). Deletions cut 7 bases from V and 0 bases from J, with 10 bases between. The germline V gene has CDR1 MNHEY and CDR2 SVGAGI. CDR3 length: 14 amino acids. This chain's CDR3 is CASTRGGSYNEQFF. CDR3 sequence (DNA): TGTGCCAGCACTCGAGGAGGCTCCTACAATGAGCAGTTCTTC.

This clone has only one observation. The chain joins TRBV9 to TRBJ1-2, with TRBD1 identical over 7 bases. V was pared by 4 bases and J by 6 bases, with 15 bases of the junction left unmatched. The CDR3 totals 16 residues. The germline V gene has CDR1 SGDLS and CDR2 YYNGEE. The CDR3 protein is CASSPIATGDGNGYTF. DNA of the CDR3: TGTGCCAGCAGCCCCATCGCCACAGGGGATGGGAATGGCTACACCTTC.